The 27 T cell receptor beta chains reported below all come from one sample, sequenced in a study of Graves' ophthalmopathy and Graves' hyperthyroidism. Scientists amplified the TCR beta CDR3 regions from RNA transcripts. First-round RT-PCR relied on HTBI primers, and a second-round multiplex PCR came next. A single record per CDR3 protein comes from TCRdb applying MiXCR to the multiplex PCR reads. The data hold over a million distinct CDR3 sequences, with less than 45% observed a single time. Sequences were obtained from peripheral blood or thyroid tissue (not recorded which). The receptors come from an adult man with Graves' hyperthyroidism.

This clonotype was seen repeatedly, ten times or more. The CDR3 protein is CASRKGGQGAASPLHF. The CDR3 DNA reads as TGTGCCAGTAGGAAGGGCGGACAGGGGGCGGCATCACCCCTCCACTTT. The V call is TRBV19, the J call TRBJ1-6; 11 bases map to TRBD1. The germline CDR1 and CDR2 sequences are LNHDA and SQIVND (reference sequence). J gave up 10 bases and V 6 bases, and 11 bases lay outside the gene matches. The CDR3 contains 16 residues.

This clonotype showed up just a few times. The gene calls are TRBV5-5 and TRBJ2-2; 11 bases line up with TRBD2. The germline V gene encodes CDR1 SGHKS and CDR2 YYEKEE (reference sequence). The V and J ends lost 4 bases and 8 bases, in that order; junction bases with no gene match: 7. The CDR3 spans 15 residues. The CDR3 DNA reads as TGTGCCAGCAGCCCTAGCGGGAGGTCATCGGGGGAGCTGTTTTTT. Translating it yields CASSPSGRSSGELFF.

This clonotype was seen just once. CDR3 DNA: TGTGCCACCAGCAACAGACAGGGGCGGAACACTGAAGCTTTCTTT. Its translation is CATSNRQGRNTEAFF. The gene calls are TRBV15 and TRBJ1-1; 8 bases align to TRBD1. Unmatched junction bases numbered 5, after V lost 4 bases and J lost 1 base. Germline CDR1 LNHNV, CDR2 YYDKDF (reference sequence). This CDR3 is built from 15 residues.

This chain uses TRBV7-2 with TRBJ1-3; D gene uncertain. The CDR3 runs 14 residues. Germline V CDR1 and CDR2: SGHTA, FQGNSA. With 4 bases removed from V and 2 bases from J, the gap between germline ends came to 9 bases. The chain's CDR3 is CASSSVEPGNTIYF. The DNA for the CDR3 is TGTGCCAGCAGCTCCGTGGAGCCTGGAAACACCATATATTTT.

This clonotype was seen many times. This chain uses TRBV6-5 with TRBJ1-1, with D possibly being TRBD1 (6 bases). The germline V gene has CDR1 MNHEY and CDR2 SVGAGI. Trimming pared 6 bases from V and 12 bases from J, leaving 14 bases between. The CDR3 loop spans 11 amino acids. The CDR3 DNA follows: TGTGCCAGCAGCCAGGGGAGGTGGACTTTCTTT. Translation gives CASSQGRWTFF.

This clonotype has a count of ten or more. The rearrangement uses TRBV7-9 and TRBJ2-7; unclear D gene. V gave up 5 bases and J gave up 3 bases, with 17 bases separating them. Germline values: CDR1 SEHNR, CDR2 FQNEAQ (reference sequence). The CDR3 runs 15 residues. CDR3 region: CASSTPAGRSYEQYF. The CDR3 bases are TGTGCCAGCAGCACACCCGCTGGGCGGAGCTACGAGCAGTACTTC.

In its sample, this clonotype was seen once. The CDR3 is CSVETRESDRTEAFF. The CDR3 DNA reads TGCAGCGTTGAAACTAGGGAGTCGGACCGCACTGAAGCTTTCTTT. V gene TRBV29-1 combines with J gene TRBJ1-1; D is uncertain. Germline V CDR1 and CDR2: SQVTM, ANQGSEA. Trimming shortened V by 2 bases and J by 4 bases, and 17 bases separated the two germline ends. CDR3 size: 15 residues.

This chain links TRBV7-9 with TRBJ2-7; D ambiguous. This CDR3 spans 14 amino acids. The V gene's germline CDR1 is SEHNR and CDR2 FQNEAQ (reference sequence). Trimming pared 0 bases from V and 6 bases from J, leaving 12 bases between. The CDR3 protein is CASSLAAHGREQYF. The DNA for the CDR3 is TGTGCCAGCAGCTTAGCGGCCCACGGTCGCGAGCAGTACTTC.

The chain links TRBV19 to TRBJ2-2; 11 bases agree with TRBD2. Per the germline V gene, CDR1 is LNHDA and CDR2 is SQIVND (reference sequence). The CDR3 is 16 amino acids. V lost 7 bases to trimming and J lost 2 bases; unmatched junction nucleotides: 6. CDR3 DNA: TGTGCCAGTATCCAACTAGCGGGAGTAAACACCGGGGAGCTGTTTTTT. As protein: CASIQLAGVNTGELFF.

The CDR3 DNA follows: TGCAGTGCTAATAACAGGGGGATTGACGAGCAGTACTTC. Protein product: CSANNRGIDEQYF. This rearrangement joins TRBV20-1 to TRBJ2-7; 8 nucleotides match TRBD1. This CDR3 contains 13 residues. V trimming: 4 bases; J trimming: 5 bases; junction bases outside the gene matches: 7. CDR1 and CDR2 from the germline V gene are DFQATT and SNEGSKA (reference sequence).

This clonotype appeared many times. The chain is built from TRBV5-4 and TRBJ1-6; 8 positions match TRBD1. After removal of 4 bases from V and 7 bases from J, the junction contained 7 bases not matched to a gene. The V gene's germline CDR1 is SGHNT and CDR2 YYREEE (reference sequence). This CDR3 is 15 amino acids long. Here the CDR3 reads CASSQKDRANSPLHF. DNA of the CDR3: TGTGCCAGCAGCCAAAAGGACAGGGCGAATTCACCCCTCCACTTT. The full variable domain, its missing parts supplied by reference TRBV5-4 and TRBJ1-6, is ETGVTQSPTHLIKTRGQQVTLRCSSQSGHNTVSWYQQALGQGPQFIFQYYREEENGRGNFPPRFSGLQFPNYSSELNVNALELDDSALYLCASSQKDRANSPLHFGNGTRLTVT.

The J gene is TRBJ2-5, the V gene TRBV20-1; 7 bases map to TRBD1. CDR1 and CDR2 (germline): DFQATT, SNEGSKA (reference sequence). CDR3 length equals 12 residues. CDR3 nucleotides: TGCAGCGTTGTCGGACAGGAAGAGACCCAGTACTTC. This translates into CSVVGQEETQYF.

With respect to this clonotype: This may stem from a read error, because a much larger clone lies one nucleotide away. This chain uses TRBV20-1 with TRBJ2-7, with D possibly matching TRBD1 (5 bases). Germline lookup yields CDR1 DFQATT and CDR2 SNEGSKA (reference sequence). Trimming stripped 3 bases from V and 2 bases from J, with 17 bases between. CDR3 length equals 15 residues. CDR3 in DNA: TGCAGTGCTAGGGCTGACAGCCGGAACCCCTACGAGCAGTACTTC. Encoded protein: CSARADSRNPYEQYF.

This rearrangement joins TRBV12-3 or TRBV12-4 to TRBJ1-6; D remains ambiguous. With 6 bases removed from V and 7 bases from J, the gap between germline ends came to 13 bases. The CDR3 sequence is 14 residues long. CDR3 sequence reads: CASSQLGENSPLHF. In DNA, the CDR3 is TGTGCCAGCAGCCAACTAGGTGAAAATTCACCCCTCCACTTT.

The chain joins TRBV12-3 or TRBV12-4 to TRBJ1-2; 8 bases match TRBD1. V dropped 0 bases and J dropped 3; count of bases not matched to a gene: 9. The CDR3 loop spans 17 amino acids. The CDR3 bases are TGTGCCAGCAGTTTAGCCTATTGGGGACAGGAATACTATGGCTACACCTTC. Translation: CASSLAYWGQEYYGYTF.

This clonotype appeared a few times. The J gene is TRBJ2-5, the V gene TRBV2; a weak D match, TRBD2 (7 bases). There are 15 residues in the CDR3. Between the trimmed V and J ends, which lost 2 bases and 5 bases, there was a span of 15 bases. The germline CDR1 and CDR2 sequences are SNHLY and FYNNEI. CDR3 residues: CASSELGGGRETQYF. In DNA, the CDR3 is TGTGCCAGCAGTGAATTAGGGGGGGGTCGGGAGACCCAGTACTTC. Supplemented by reference TRBV2 and TRBJ2-5, the full variable domain reads EPEVTQTPSHQVTQMGQEVILRCVPISNHLYFYWYRQILGQKVEFLVSFYNNEISEKSEIFDDQFSVERPDGSNFTLKIRSTKLEDSAMYFCASSELGGGRETQYFGPGTRLLVL.

The chain joins TRBV2 to TRBJ2-7; D unclear. The germline V and J ends were trimmed by 6 bases and 9 bases, with 12 bases remaining between them. The CDR3 spans 11 residues. Germline CDR1 reads SNHLY; CDR2 reads FYNNEI. The CDR3 sequence is CASSYGGGQYF. CDR3 sequence (DNA): TGTGCCAGCAGCTATGGTGGTGGGCAGTACTTC.

This clonotype has a handful of counts. The chain is built from TRBV30 and TRBJ1-4; D is unresolved. The germline CDR1 and CDR2 sequences are GTSNPN and SVGIG (reference sequence). Trimming removed 4 bases at V and 4 bases at J, with 7 bases between. This CDR3 region has 12 residues. Written as DNA, the CDR3 is TGTGCCTGGAACCAAGTTAATGAAAAACTGTTTTTT. Its protein product is CAWNQVNEKLFF.

The chain combines TRBV25-1 with TRBJ1-1; 7 bases are shared with TRBD1. Trimming removed 2 bases from V and 0 bases from J; junction bases left unmatched: 9. The V gene's germline CDR1 is MGHDK and CDR2 SYGVNS. The CDR3 spans 17 residues. In nucleotides, the CDR3 is TGTGCCAGCAGTGAACAATTGACAGGGTCCATGAACACTGAAGCTTTCTTT. The encoded protein is CASSEQLTGSMNTEAFF.

This clonotype has at least ten counts. In DNA, the CDR3 is TGTGCCAGCAGCGGGACACCGAACGACTATGGCTACACCTTC. Encoded protein: CASSGTPNDYGYTF. This sequence joins TRBV7-2 and TRBJ1-2; possible D gene TRBD1, 6 bases. The germline V and J ends were trimmed by 5 bases and 3 bases, with 13 bases remaining between them. CDR1 SGHTA and CDR2 FQGNSA come from the germline V gene. This CDR3 is 14 amino acids long. Supplemented by reference TRBV7-2 and TRBJ1-2, the full variable domain reads GAGVSQSPSNKVTEKGKDVELRCDPISGHTALYWYRQSLGQGLEFLIYFQGNSAPDKSGLPSDRFSAERTGGSVSTLTIQRTQQEDSAVYLCASSGTPNDYGYTFGSGTRLTVV.

The rearrangement uses TRBV20-1 and TRBJ2-7; 7 bases are shared with TRBD2. Looked up from germline, CDR1 is DFQATT and CDR2 is SNEGSKA (reference sequence). This CDR3 has 15 amino acids. Unmatched junction bases numbered 13, after V lost 6 bases and J lost 2 bases. The CDR3 nucleotides are TGCAGTGCCCTCGGGCCGGGCGGGAGAGCCTACGAGCAGTACTTC. It translates to CSALGPGGRAYEQYF.

This chain connects TRBV7-9 to TRBJ2-5; 7 bases are shared with TRBD1. From germline, CDR1 is SEHNR and CDR2 FQNEAQ (reference sequence). V was pared by 7 bases and J by 5 bases, with 10 bases of the junction left unmatched. CDR3 length equals 14 residues. The DNA for the CDR3 is TGTGCCAGCACCCGGACAGGTACCGGGGAGACCCAGTACTTC. It specifies CASTRTGTGETQYF.

Concerning this clonotype itself: A much larger clone lies a single base off, so this may be a read error. The CDR3 loop is CDSSVWSDTYEQYF. CDR3 DNA sequence: TGTGACAGCAGCGTATGGTCAGACACCTACGAGCAGTACTTC. The rearrangement joins TRBV9 to TRBJ2-7; D unresolved. The CDR3 extends over 14 amino acids. Germline CDR1 SGDLS, CDR2 YYNGEE.

This clonotype was found many times. The chain has TRBV10-3 and TRBJ2-2, with 8 bases lining up with TRBD2. The ends lost 9 bases at V and 0 bases at J; junction bases unmatched: 6. The CDR3 spans 15 residues. Germline V lookup: CDR1 ENHRY, CDR2 SYGVKD. In DNA, the CDR3 is TGTGCCATTAGCGGGGTGGGAACGAACACCGGGGAGCTGTTTTTT. It encodes CAISGVGTNTGELFF.

This clonotype was counted ten times or more. The chain links TRBV10-3 to TRBJ2-5; D tentatively fits TRBD1 or TRBD2 (6 bases each). Germline assignment: CDR1 ENHRY and CDR2 SYGVKD. CDR3 size: 13 residues. V dropped 7 bases and J dropped 2 bases, with 11 bases sitting between them. CDR3 coding DNA: TGTGCCATCAAAGGGGGGCGGCAAGAGACCCAGTACTTC. Residues: CAIKGGRQETQYF.

The chain couples TRBV6-2 or TRBV6-3 to TRBJ2-6; 7 bases map to TRBD1. The CDR3 covers 18 residues. CDR1 and CDR2 (germline): MNHEY, SVGEGT. V shed 2 bases and J 2 bases; nucleotides not matched to a gene: 9. CDR3 sequence: CASSYGQARHTGANVLTF. The CDR3 nucleotides are TGTGCCAGCAGTTACGGACAGGCCAGACACACTGGGGCCAACGTCCTGACTTTC.

The genes are TRBV28 and TRBJ1-2; TRBD1 matches at 8 bases. Germline V gene data show CDR1 as MDHEN and CDR2 as SYDVKM. There are 13 residues in the CDR3. The trim removed 6 bases at V and 8 bases at J, leaving 8 bases unmatched. The CDR3, as DNA: TGTGCCAGCAGGCCGGACAGGGACTTCGGCTACACCTTC. Translation: CASRPDRDFGYTF.